A single T cell receptor beta chain is shown here with its context. Antigen unknown. Under the ViraFEST assay, PBMC were stimulated with viral peptide pools so that antigen-specific CD4+ T cells expanded. Sequencing was performed afterwards. Culture proceeded for approximately nine days, and CD4+ T cells were then isolated. Each person got two doses of an mRNA SARS-CoV-2 vaccine, BNT162b2 or mRNA-1273. Method: immunoSEQ multiplex PCR; TCRdb's copy keeps in-frame clones and lacks some. Of approximately 70,000 clones detected, 80% to 85% appear once; the ten largest clones hold around 1.3%. The sample comes from a study of vaccination effects on CD4 cells after COVID-19. Across the whole study: Post-vaccine draws lagged the second dose by a median of 72 days. Findings and caveats of the study: The study found marked clonal contraction of infection- and vaccine-induced clones late after vaccination. Only a single clone (1 of 255 vaccine-induced clones in healthy vaccinees) cross-reacted with common cold coronaviruses.

This CDR3 is built from 15 residues. Germline CDR1 SEHNR, CDR2 FQNEAQ (reference sequence). Trimming removed 1 base from V and 4 bases from J; junction bases left unmatched: 5. The rearrangement joins TRBV7-9 to TRBJ1-1, with TRBD1 matching over 8 bases. The TCR comes from a human donor who received a COVID-19 vaccine. Material: CD4+ T cells from PBMCs cultured with HCoV-229E spike peptides, obtained after COVID-19 vaccination. CDR3 sequence reads: CASSLGATGGTEAFF. CDR3 sequence (DNA): TGTGCCAGCAGCTTAGGGGCTACAGGGGGCACTGAAGCTTTCTTT. The full variable domain, in which reference TRBV7-9 and TRBJ1-1 provide the parts outside the CDR3, is DTGVSQNPRHKITKRGQNVTFRCDPISEHNRLYWYRQTLGQGPEFLTYFQNEAQLEKSRLLSDRFSAERPKGSFSTLEIQRTEQGDSAMYLCASSLGATGGTEAFFGQGTRLTVV.